These 20 T cell receptor beta chains were sequenced from one sample in a study of cytomegalovirus exposure and HLA in healthy donors. Vbeta (60) and Jbeta (13) primers were used in the PCR. Profiled with immunoSEQ multiplex PCR; TCRdb holds only in-frame clones, not every one. The sample has about 89,000 clones, over 60% seen once. The specimen sequenced was PBMCs. The receptor set was obtained from a man aged 25-40 years in good health and CMV-seronegative.

The V and J genes are TRBV4-2 and TRBJ2-1; weak D call: TRBD1 (6 bases). The germline gives CDR1 LGHNA, CDR2 YNFKEQ. This CDR3 is 15 amino acids long. Trimming left V 4 bases short and J 5 bases short, with 15 bases between. DNA of the CDR3: TGTGCCAGCAGCCTTAACAGGGAAGCGAACAATGAGCAGTTCTTC. Translated, it gives CASSLNREANNEQFF.

The chain carries TRBV27 and TRBJ1-1; maybe TRBD1 (5 bases). The V gene lost 11 bases and the J gene lost 1 base, with 20 bases spanning the gap. The germline V gene has CDR1 MNHEY and CDR2 SMNVEV (reference sequence). This CDR3 has 15 residues. In DNA, the CDR3 is TGTGCCTCCTCAGATTGGGGGGGACCGAACACTGAAGCTTTCTTT. It is translated as CASSDWGGPNTEAFF.

V and J are TRBV19 and TRBJ2-3, with 11 bases matching TRBD2. The CDR3 runs 16 residues. Trimming removed 2 bases from V and 1 base from J; junction bases left unmatched: 2. CDR1 and CDR2 from the germline V gene are LNHDA and SQIVND (reference sequence). CDR3 DNA sequence: TGTGCCAGTAGTATACTTAGCGGGAGGGGCACAGATACGCAGTATTTT. It specifies CASSILSGRGTDTQYF.

V gene TRBV28 combines with J gene TRBJ2-5; D is unresolved. V lost 6 bases to trimming and J lost 3 bases, with 11 bases between them. From germline, CDR1 is MDHEN and CDR2 SYDVKM. This CDR3 has 13 residues. Written as DNA, the CDR3 is TGTGCCAGCAGCCCTCATACAGAAGAGACCCAGTACTTC. This encodes CASSPHTEETQYF. Drawing the rest from reference TRBV28 and TRBJ2-5, the complete variable domain is DVKVTQSSRYLVKRTGEKVFLECVQDMDHENMFWYRQDPGLGLRLIYFSYDVKMKEKGDIPEGYSVSREKKERFSLILESASTNQTSMYLCASSPHTEETQYFGPGTRLLVL.

This clone was seen a handful of times. V gene TRBV4-2 combines with J gene TRBJ1-4; D gene unclear. The germline V gene encodes CDR1 LGHNA and CDR2 YNFKEQ. The V and J ends lost 0 bases and 7 bases respectively, with 12 bases between them. The length of the CDR3 is 15 residues. As DNA, the CDR3 is TGTGCCAGCAGCCAAGATAAGTCAACGGGTGAAAAACTGTTTTTT. Encoded protein: CASSQDKSTGEKLFF.

As regards this clone: Other DNA sequences from this sample encode an identical CDR3 as well. The chain joins TRBV5-1 to TRBJ1-4; TRBD1 matches at 8 bases. The CDR3 is made up of 16 amino acids. The V gene end was trimmed by 0 bases and the J gene end by 5 bases; junction bases not matched to a gene: 6. In germline, CDR1 is SGHRS, CDR2 YFSETQ. CDR3 nucleotides: TGCGCCAGCAGCTTGGGGACAGGGAACGGAAATGAAAAACTGTTTTTT. It translates to CASSLGTGNGNEKLFF.

J is TRBJ1-2 and V is TRBV7-9; 12 bases map to TRBD1. V was clipped by 0 bases and J by 5 bases; unmatched bases: 4. CDR3 length: 16 amino acids. The germline V gene has CDR1 SEHNR and CDR2 FQNEAQ (reference sequence). The CDR3: CASSLAGTGGYYGYTF. The DNA of the CDR3 is TGTGCCAGCAGCTTAGCGGGGACAGGGGGCTATTATGGCTACACCTTC.

The chain employs TRBV28 and TRBJ1-1, with D hard to call. Germline CDR1 reads MDHEN; CDR2 reads SYDVKM. CDR3 length: 14 residues. V gave up 5 bases and J gave up 11 bases, with 21 bases separating them. The CDR3 DNA sequence: TGTGCCAGCAGTACAAAGACATTCTCCCCCCGGGCTTTCTTT. The encoded protein is CASSTKTFSPRAFF.

In its sample, this clone was seen a few times. The chain joins TRBV7-9 to TRBJ1-2; a weak D match, TRBD1 (5 bases). Per germline, CDR1 SEHNR and CDR2 FQNEAQ (reference sequence). Trimming removed 5 bases from V and 6 bases from J, with 16 bases in between. This CDR3 contains 14 residues. CDR3 in amino acids: CASSQGRGVDGYTF. The CDR3 DNA sequence: TGTGCCAGCAGCCAGGGTCGGGGGGTCGATGGCTACACCTTC.

The rearrangement joins TRBV25-1 to TRBJ1-2; D is unclear. Per the germline V gene, CDR1 is MGHDK and CDR2 is SYGVNS. CDR3 size: 15 residues. The ends were cut back, 1 base at V and 0 bases at J, with 9 bases in the middle. The CDR3 region has the DNA TGTGCCAGCAGTGAATCGGCTGGAGCTAACTATGGCTACACCTTC. This encodes CASSESAGANYGYTF.

V is TRBV7-2 and J is TRBJ2-5; TRBD2 matches at 11 bases. TRBJ2-7 matches the DNA end more closely, so the J call is doubtful. The germline CDR1 and CDR2 sequences are SGHTA and FQGNSA. CDR3 length: 15 amino acids. CDR3 coding DNA: TGTGCCAGCAGTCGGACTAGCGGGCCTGCCTACGAGCAGTACTTC. Protein sequence: CASSRTSGPAYEQYF.

The CDR3 spells CASRASGTAEWDEQFF. CDR3 nucleotides: TGTGCCAGTAGGGCGAGCGGGACCGCCGAATGGGATGAGCAGTTCTTC. The V call is TRBV19, the J call TRBJ2-1; 7 bases map to TRBD2. From germline, CDR1 is LNHDA and CDR2 SQIVND (reference sequence). V trimming: 6 bases; J trimming: 8 bases; junction bases outside the gene matches: 16. The length of the CDR3 is 16 residues.

The table lists this clone with a few counts. The V gene is TRBV6-1, the J gene TRBJ2-1; TRBD2 agrees at 12 bases. V dropped 4 bases and J dropped 8; count of bases not matched to a gene: 3. The CDR3 covers 14 residues. In germline, CDR1 is MNHNS, CDR2 SASEGT. The CDR3 DNA follows: TGTGCCAGCAGTGCTAGCGGGGGGGGCCATGAGCAGTTCTTC. Translated: CASSASGGGHEQFF.

On this clone itself: The sample carries other DNA sequences with the same CDR3. The chain recombines TRBV10-3 with TRBJ1-1, with D unresolved. CDR3 size: 12 residues. V was cut by 5 bases and J by 1 base, with 5 bases left in between. Germline V gene sequence: CDR1 ENHRY, CDR2 SYGVKD. The CDR3 protein is CAISPGNTEAFF. The CDR3 DNA sequence: TGTGCCATCAGTCCAGGGAACACTGAAGCTTTCTTT.

The chain uses TRBV9 and TRBJ1-1, with TRBD1 as a possible D gene (6 bases). Trimming cost V 4 bases and J 4 bases, with 14 bases left between them. This CDR3 region has 14 residues. Germline V gene sequence: CDR1 SGDLS, CDR2 YYNGEE. For the CDR3, the DNA is TGTGCCAGCAGCCTCCGACAGGCGGGCACTGAAGCTTTCTTT. It specifies CASSLRQAGTEAFF.

J is TRBJ2-7 and V is TRBV4-1; TRBD1 is a possible D gene (6 bases). The CDR3 runs to 14 residues. Trimming removed 2 bases from V and 3 bases from J, with 11 bases in between. Germline CDR1 and CDR2: MGHRA and YSYEKL. The CDR3, as DNA: TGCGCCAGCAGCCAAAGACAGGTTCACTACGAGCAGTACTTC. This gives the protein CASSQRQVHYEQYF.

This chain connects TRBV29-1 to TRBJ1-4; D is uncertain. This CDR3 region has 12 residues. Per germline, CDR1 SQVTM and CDR2 ANQGSEA. Trimming removed 5 bases at V and 6 bases at J, with 10 bases between. CDR3 region: CSVSNRDEKLFF. CDR3 nucleotides: TGCAGCGTTAGTAATCGGGATGAAAAACTGTTTTTT.

J is TRBJ2-2 and V is TRBV2; 10 nucleotides align to TRBD1. The CDR3 is 15 amino acids. The germline CDR1 and CDR2 sequences are SNHLY and FYNNEI. The junction had 4 bases not matched to a gene; V was cut back by 3 bases and J by 6 bases. The CDR3 nucleotides are TGTGCCAGCAGTGAGGACAGGGGGAATGCCGGGGAGCTGTTTTTT. Encoded protein: CASSEDRGNAGELFF.

The V call is TRBV21-1, the J call TRBJ2-7; TRBD2 reflects the table's D call only, with no check against the DNA. TRBV21-1 is an annotated pseudogene. CDR3 size: 14 residues. The CDR3 bases are TGTGCCAGCCGGCGTCTAGCAGCCTCCTACGAGCAGTACTTC. Translated: CASRRLAASYEQYF.

The CDR3 DNA is TGCGCCAGCAGCCAAGAAATATCCCAGGGGGCGGTACGAGAGACCCAGTACTTC. Translating gives CASSQEISQGAVRETQYF. The chain has TRBV4-3 and TRBJ2-5; TRBD1 agrees at 8 bases. This CDR3 has 18 amino acids. V gave up 0 bases and J gave up 4 bases; unmatched junction bases: 13. The germline V gene encodes CDR1 LGHNA and CDR2 YSLEER.